The rows below give T cell receptor beta chains drawn from one sample of a study of PD-1 blockade in classical Hodgkin lymphoma. Here immunoSEQ multiplex PCR was the method, and the copy in TCRdb shows in-frame clones only, minus some. The sample shows tens of thousands of clones, around 90% of them seen only once. Sequencing was performed on peripheral blood mononuclear cells (PBMCs), taken at baseline. These TCRs come from a human donor with classical Hodgkin lymphoma. The CDR3 runs from the conserved cysteine through the conserved F or W. D genes are given only for firm matches. A clone size is listed for some rows: how often the clone was seen (once, few, many), or a class if it is expanded.

d_call j_call v_call clone_size cdr3_length cdr3_nt cdr3_aa
- TRBJ1-5 TRBV28 - 13 TGTGCCAGCAGTCAACAGGGTTATCAGCCCCAGCATTTT CASSQQGYQPQHF
- TRBJ1-2 TRBV11-2 - 13 TGTGCCAGCAGTCAAGGGACATTATATGGCTACACCTTC CASSQGTLYGYTF
TRBD1 TRBJ1-2 TRBV14 - 15 TGTGCCAGCAGCCGTTCGGGACAGGAATCCTATGGCTACACCTTC CASSRSGQESYGYTF
- TRBJ2-5 TRBV5-5 - 14 TGTGCCAGCAGCTTGGAGGGTGGTGCGGAGACCCAGTACTTC CASSLEGGAETQYF
- TRBJ2-5 TRBV4-1 - 13 TGCGCCAGCAGCCAAAGTCGTGGGGAGACCCAGTACTTC CASSQSRGETQYF
- TRBJ1-4 TRBV4-3 once 17 TGCGCCAGCAGCCAACTCCTGGCCGAGGGGGGAATTGAAAAACTGTTTTTT CASSQLLAEGGIEKLFF
TRBD1 TRBJ2-3 TRBV30 - 15 TGTGCCTGGAGTGAAGGACAGGGTAACACAGATACGCAGTATTTT CAWSEGQGNTDTQYF
TRBD2 TRBJ2-7 TRBV7-6 - 13 TGTGCCAGCAGCTTAGCTGCGGGAGGCGAGCAGTACTTC CASSLAAGGEQYF
TRBD1 TRBJ1-4 TRBV28 - 14 TGTGCCAGCAGCCAACGGACAGGGAATGAAAAACTGTTTTTT CASSQRTGNEKLFF
- TRBJ1-5 TRBV5-5 - 13 TGTGCCAGCAGCTTGTACATAAATCAGCCCCAGCATTTT CASSLYINQPQHF
- TRBJ1-1 TRBV9 - 13 TGTGCCAGCAGCTCGGCAGGGAACACTGAAGCTTTCTTT CASSSAGNTEAFF
- TRBJ1-1 TRBV29-1 - 13 TGCAGCGTTGGAGGGTTGGGGAACACTGAAGCTTTCTTT CSVGGLGNTEAFF
TRBD1 TRBJ1-5 TRBV19 - 15 TGTGCCAGTAGTGTCGGGACAGGGGGCAATCAGCCCCAGCATTTT CASSVGTGGNQPQHF
- TRBJ1-5 TRBV30 - 12 TGTGCCTGGAGTAGGGGCAATCAGCCCCAGCATTTT CAWSRGNQPQHF
TRBD1 TRBJ2-7 TRBV9 - 17 TGTGCCAGCAGCGTAGGGCCCCCCGGGACAGTCGACTACGAGCAGTACTTC CASSVGPPGTVDYEQYF
- TRBJ2-5 TRBV7-2 - 13 TGTGCCAGCAGCCCAGGGATTTCAGAGACCCAGTACTTC CASSPGISETQYF
- TRBJ2-7 TRBV4-1 - 12 TGCGCCAGCAGCCAAGGGCAGGACGAGCAGTACTTC CASSQGQDEQYF
- TRBJ1-1 TRBV5-1 - 12 TGCGCCAGCAGCTTGGGGGGAGAGGGAGCTTTCTTT CASSLGGEGAFF
- TRBJ2-1 TRBV28 - 12 TGTGCCAGCAGTGAATACTACAATGAGCAGTTCTTC CASSEYYNEQFF
- TRBJ1-5 TRBV5-1 - 13 TGCGCCAGCAGCTGGGCCGGTGATCAGCCCCAGCATTTT CASSWAGDQPQHF
- TRBJ2-4 TRBV19 - 14 TGTGCCAGTAGTACAAGGGGGGCCAAAAACATTCAGTACTTC CASSTRGAKNIQYF
- TRBJ1-2 TRBV7-2 - 13 TGTGCCAGCAGCCCGATGACGGAGAATGGCTACACCTTC CASSPMTENGYTF
TRBD1 TRBJ2-7 TRBV7-2 - 15 TGTGCCAGCAGCTTAGGACCGGACAGGGCGAGCGAGCAGTACTTC CASSLGPDRASEQYF
TRBD1 TRBJ2-2 TRBV5-4 - 16 TGTGCCAGCAGCCCTCCCCGACAGGGCTACACCGGGGAGCTGTTTTTT CASSPPRQGYTGELFF
- TRBJ2-3 TRBV5-4 - 16 TGTGCCAGCAGCTTAGCTTCTAGTTGGGGGTCCGATACGCAGTATTTT CASSLASSWGSDTQYF
- TRBJ1-5 TRBV18 - 14 TGTGCCAGCTCACCACTTTTAGACAGCCAGCCCCAGCATTTT CASSPLLDSQPQHF
- TRBJ2-1 TRBV25-1 - 11 TGTGCCAGCGGGGCTCCAGGGGAACAGTTCTTC CASGAPGEQFF
- TRBJ1-4 TRBV30 few 12 TGTGCCTGGACGGCGGGAAGCGAAAAACTGTTTTTT CAWTAGSEKLFF
TRBD2 TRBJ2-5 TRBV13 - 15 TGTGCCAGCAGCTTCCTAGCGGTTCAACAAGAGACCCAGTACTTC CASSFLAVQQETQYF
- TRBJ1-2 TRBV7-9 once 13 TGTGCCAGCAGCTCGACAGAAAACTATGGCTACACCTTC CASSSTENYGYTF
TRBD1 TRBJ2-2 TRBV18 few 15 TGTGCCAGCTCCACACAGGGGGCGCTATCCGGGGAGCTGTTTTTT CASSTQGALSGELFF
- TRBJ1-2 TRBV7-2 - 13 TGTGCCAGCAGCTTAGCGCTCCGCTATGGCTACACCTTC CASSLALRYGYTF
- TRBJ1-1 TRBV7-2 - 14 TGTGCCAGCAGCCTACAGGGAATCGGCACTGAAGCTTTCTTT CASSLQGIGTEAFF
- TRBJ1-5 TRBV11-2 - 14 TGTGCCAGCAGCTCCGGACGGATCAATCAGCCCCAGCATTTT CASSSGRINQPQHF
TRBD1 TRBJ1-1 TRBV6-1 - 16 TGTGCCAGCAGTGAGCTACTCCGGGACAGCTACGCTGAAGCTTTCTTT CASSELLRDSYAEAFF
TRBD1 TRBJ2-5 TRBV7-9 - 16 TGTGCCAGCAGCTTAGGGGACAGGGGCCTAACGGAGACCCAGTACTTC CASSLGDRGLTETQYF
- TRBJ1-5 TRBV7-2 - 14 TGTGCCAGCAGCCCCCAGGGGAGCAATCAGCCCCAGCATTTT CASSPQGSNQPQHF
- TRBJ2-2 TRBV6-1 - 14 TGTGCCAGCAGTGAAGCGGCCCACACCGGGGAGCTGTTTTTT CASSEAAHTGELFF
TRBD1 TRBJ2-1 TRBV27 - 13 TGTGCCAGCAGTCGTGCAGGGGGCAATGAGCAGTTCTTC CASSRAGGNEQFF
- TRBJ2-7 TRBV5-6 - 14 TGTGCCAGCAGCTCCGCTGACGGCCCCTACGAGCAGTACTTC CASSSADGPYEQYF
- TRBJ1-2 TRBV19 - 14 TGTGCCAGTAGTATACTTGGGGGTTTCTATGGCTACACCTTC CASSILGGFYGYTF
- TRBJ1-3 TRBV27 - 14 TGTGCCAGCAGTTCCCTCGAAGCTGGAAACACCATATATTTT CASSSLEAGNTIYF
- TRBJ1-1 TRBV14 - 16 TGTGCCAGCAGCCCGTTATATTGGGTAATGAACACTGAAGCTTTCTTT CASSPLYWVMNTEAFF
TRBD2 TRBJ2-3 TRBV11-1 - 15 TGTGCCAGCCGCCCCCGGGGGGGCAGCACAGATACGCAGTATTTT CASRPRGGSTDTQYF
- TRBJ2-7 TRBV5-8 - 15 TGTGCCAGCAGCTTGGACGCGGGACTGGCCTACGAGCAGTACTTC CASSLDAGLAYEQYF
TRBD1 TRBJ1-1 TRBV18 - 14 TGTGCCAGCTCACTTGGGACAGGGGCGACTGAAGCTTTCTTT CASSLGTGATEAFF
- TRBJ2-7 TRBV11-2 - 12 TGTGCCAGCAGCTTAGGGGCTAGCAAGCAGTACTTC CASSLGASKQYF
- TRBJ2-3 TRBV7-6 - 16 TGTGCCAGCAGCTTAGTTAGTAGCGGAAGCACAGATACGCAGTATTTT CASSLVSSGSTDTQYF
- TRBJ2-7 TRBV15 few 12 TGTGCCACCAGCAGAGACTGGGGGGAGCAGTACTTC CATSRDWGEQYF
- TRBJ2-1 TRBV19 - 11 TGTGCCAGTAGCATCACCAGTGAGCAGTTCTTC CASSITSEQFF
- TRBJ1-1 TRBV6-1 - 15 TGTGCCAGCAGCGACCGGGCTCCGGGGAACACTGAAGCTTTCTTT CASSDRAPGNTEAFF